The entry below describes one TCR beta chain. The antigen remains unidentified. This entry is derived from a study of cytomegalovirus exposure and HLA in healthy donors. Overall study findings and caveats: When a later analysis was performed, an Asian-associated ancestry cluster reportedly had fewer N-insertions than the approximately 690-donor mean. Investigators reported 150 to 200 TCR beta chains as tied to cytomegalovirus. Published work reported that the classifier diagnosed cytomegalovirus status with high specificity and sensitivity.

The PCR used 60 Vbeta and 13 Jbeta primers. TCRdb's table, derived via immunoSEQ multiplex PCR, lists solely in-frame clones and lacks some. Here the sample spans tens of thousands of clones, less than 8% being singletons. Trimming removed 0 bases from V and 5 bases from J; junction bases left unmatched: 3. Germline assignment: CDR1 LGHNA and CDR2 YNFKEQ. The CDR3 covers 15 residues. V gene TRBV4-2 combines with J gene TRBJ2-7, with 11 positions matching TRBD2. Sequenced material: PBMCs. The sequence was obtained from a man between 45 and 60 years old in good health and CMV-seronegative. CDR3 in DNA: TGTGCCAGCAGCCAAGATAAACTAGCGGGGGACGAGCAGTACTTC. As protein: CASSQDKLAGDEQYF.